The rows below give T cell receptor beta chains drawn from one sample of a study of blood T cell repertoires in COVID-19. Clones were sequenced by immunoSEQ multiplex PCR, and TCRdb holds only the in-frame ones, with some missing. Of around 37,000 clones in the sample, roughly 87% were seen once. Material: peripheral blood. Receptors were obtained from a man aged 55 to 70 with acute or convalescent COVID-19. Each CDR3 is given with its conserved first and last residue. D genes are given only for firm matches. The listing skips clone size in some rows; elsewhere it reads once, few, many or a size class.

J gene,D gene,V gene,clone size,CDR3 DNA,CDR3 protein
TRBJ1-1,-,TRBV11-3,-,TGTGCCAGCAGCCCTGTCGGGTTGCGGACTGAAGCTTTCTTT,CASSPVGLRTEAFF
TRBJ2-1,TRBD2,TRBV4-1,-,TGCGCCAGCAGCCAAGCCGGGACTAGCGGCTACAATGAGCAGTTCTTC,CASSQAGTSGYNEQFF
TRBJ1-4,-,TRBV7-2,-,TGTGCCAGCAGCTACCGACAGAGTAATGAAAAACTGTTTTTT,CASSYRQSNEKLFF
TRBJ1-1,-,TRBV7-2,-,TGTGCCAGCAGCTCGGCAGGGACTATAGGCACTGAAGCTTTCTTT,CASSSAGTIGTEAFF
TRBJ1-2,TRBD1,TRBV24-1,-,TGTGCCACCAGTGATTCCCGGACAGGGGAGGGCTACACCTTC,CATSDSRTGEGYTF
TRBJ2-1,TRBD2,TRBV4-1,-,TGCGCCAGCAGCCAAGCGGGACTAGCGGCTGATGAGCAGTTCTTC,CASSQAGLAADEQFF
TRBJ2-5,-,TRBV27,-,TGTGCCAGCAGTGCCTGGACAGCGGGAAAAGAGACCCAGTACTTC,CASSAWTAGKETQYF
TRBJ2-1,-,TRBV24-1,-,TGTGCCACCAGTGATTTTCTCCCGAGCTCCTACAATGAGCAGTTCTTC,CATSDFLPSSYNEQFF
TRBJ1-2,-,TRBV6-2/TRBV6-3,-,TGTGCCAGCAGTGACGGGACTACTTCCTATGGCTACACCTTC,CASSDGTTSYGYTF
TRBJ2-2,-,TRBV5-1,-,TGCGCCAGCAGCTTGGCCCTCGGTAACACCGGGGAGCTGTTTTTT,CASSLALGNTGELFF
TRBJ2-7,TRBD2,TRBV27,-,TGTGCCAGCAGTTTAACTGCCGACCCCACACGCCTATTAACCGGGACTAGGGACGAGCAGTACTTC,CASSLTADPTRLLTGTRDEQYF
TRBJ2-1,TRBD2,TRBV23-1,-,TGCGCCAGCAGTCAAGTCAAGCGGGAGGGCCATGAGCAGTTCTTC,CASSQVKREGHEQFF
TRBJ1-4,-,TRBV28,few,TGTGCCAGCAGTTTATCGGGTCGTACGGCCAGAGAAAAACTGTTTTTT,CASSLSGRTAREKLFF
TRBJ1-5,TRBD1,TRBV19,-,TGTGCCAGTAGGGAGACAGGGAATAGCAATCAGCCCCAGCATTTT,CASRETGNSNQPQHF
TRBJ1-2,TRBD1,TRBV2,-,TGTGCCAGCAGAGCCCGGACAGGCTCCCTGGGGGCCGGCTACACCTTC,CASRARTGSLGAGYTF
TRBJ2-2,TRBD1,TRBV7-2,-,TGTGCCAGCAGCCCCGGGACAGGGATACCCGGGGAGCTGTTTTTT,CASSPGTGIPGELFF
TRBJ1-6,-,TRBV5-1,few,TGCGCCAGCAGCTCTCAGGGGCTGAATTCACCCCTCCACTTT,CASSSQGLNSPLHF
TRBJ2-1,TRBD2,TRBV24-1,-,TGTGCCACCAGCGGGAGGATCACAGGACCGATTCCAAGCTCCTACAATGAGCAGTTCTTC,CATSGRITGPIPSSYNEQFF
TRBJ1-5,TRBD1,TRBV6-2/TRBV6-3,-,TGTGCCAGCAGTTACGGGACAGGCTATAGCAATCAGCCCCAGCATTTT,CASSYGTGYSNQPQHF
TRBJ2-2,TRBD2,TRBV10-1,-,TGCGCCAGCAGTGTTAGCGGGAGGGACACCGGGGAGCTGTTTTTT,CASSVSGRDTGELFF
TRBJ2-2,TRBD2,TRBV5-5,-,TGTGCCAGCAGCTCCGGACTAGTAGGGGAGCTGTTTTTT,CASSSGLVGELFF
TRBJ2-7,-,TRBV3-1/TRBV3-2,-,TGTGCCAGCAGCCGACCGGCGGGGTCCTACGAGCAGTACTTC,CASSRPAGSYEQYF
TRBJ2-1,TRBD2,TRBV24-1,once,TGTGCCACCAGTGACTCTAGCGGGAGTGGTGAGCAGTTCTTC,CATSDSSGSGEQFF
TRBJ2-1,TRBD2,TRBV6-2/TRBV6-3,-,TGTGCCAGCAGTCGTAGCGGGATAGGGTTGAATGAGCAGTTCTTC,CASSRSGIGLNEQFF
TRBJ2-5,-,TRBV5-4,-,TGTGCCAGCTCAGGGGAATGGGAGACCCAGTACTTC,CASSGEWETQYF
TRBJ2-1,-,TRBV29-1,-,TGCAGCGTAGACCTAGGGGGAGCCGGGAATGAGCAGTTCTTC,CSVDLGGAGNEQFF
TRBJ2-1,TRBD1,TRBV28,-,TGTGCCAGCAGTTCACCCCAGGGGGACAGGGCCCGTTCGAAGCAGTTCTTC,CASSSPQGDRARSKQFF
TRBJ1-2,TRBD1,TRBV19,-,TGTGCCAGCAACATCCAGGGGGCTCGCTATGGCTACACCTTC,CASNIQGARYGYTF
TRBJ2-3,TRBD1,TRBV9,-,TGTGCCAGCAGCGTCCAGGGGGCAAGGAGAACAGATACGCAGTATTTT,CASSVQGARRTDTQYF
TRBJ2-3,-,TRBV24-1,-,TGTGCCACCAGTGATTCAACGTGGAGGGCGGGCGGCACAGATACGCAGTATTTT,CATSDSTWRAGGTDTQYF
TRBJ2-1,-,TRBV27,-,TGTGCCAGCAGTCCCCGTGGCCATGAGCAGTTCTTC,CASSPRGHEQFF
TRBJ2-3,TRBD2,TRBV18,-,TGTGCCAGCTCACAGCAGACTAGCGGGTTTGATACGCAGTATTTT,CASSQQTSGFDTQYF
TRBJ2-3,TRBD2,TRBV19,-,TGTGCCAGTAGGGCGGGGTCTAGCGGGACCACAGATACGCAGTATTTT,CASRAGSSGTTDTQYF
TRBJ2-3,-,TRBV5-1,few,TGCGCCAGCAGCTTGGTAGGCCAGGGGACAGATACGCAGTATTTT,CASSLVGQGTDTQYF
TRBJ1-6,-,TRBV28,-,TGTGCCAGCAAAGAAACAGCAGGTGGTACACCCCTCCACTTT,CASKETAGGTPLHF
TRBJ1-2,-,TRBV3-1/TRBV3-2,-,TGTGCCAGCAGCCAAGTCAGGGGCGGGGGCTACACCTTC,CASSQVRGGGYTF
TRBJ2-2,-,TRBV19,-,TGTGCCAGTAGTACAACGGGAGCCGCGAACACCGGGGAGCTGTTTTTT,CASSTTGAANTGELFF
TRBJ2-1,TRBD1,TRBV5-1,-,TGCGCCAGCAGCTTGACAACCGGGACAGGGGGCAATGAGCAGTTCTTC,CASSLTTGTGGNEQFF
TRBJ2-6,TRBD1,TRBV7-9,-,TGTGCCAGCAGCTTAGAGGGGACAGGGGCCTACTCTGGGGCCAACGTCCTGACTTTC,CASSLEGTGAYSGANVLTF
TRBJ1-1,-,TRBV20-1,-,TGCAGTGCTAGAGGGGTCCGGCGGGCTTTCTTT,CSARGVRRAFF
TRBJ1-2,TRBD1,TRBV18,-,TGTGCCAGCTCTCCTGGACAGGACCTGTATGGCTACACCTTC,CASSPGQDLYGYTF
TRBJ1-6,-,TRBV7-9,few,TGTGCCAGCAGCCAACTATATAATTCACCCCTCCACTTT,CASSQLYNSPLHF
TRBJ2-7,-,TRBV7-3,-,TGTGCCAGCAGCTTAACGGCCAGAACCTACGAGCAGTACTTC,CASSLTARTYEQYF
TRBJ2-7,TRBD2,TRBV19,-,TGTGCCAGTAGTATAGGTGACGGGAGGCCAGGGGAGCAGTACTTC,CASSIGDGRPGEQYF
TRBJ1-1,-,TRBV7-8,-,TGTGCCAGCAGTTGGGAGAGGAACACTGAAGCTTTCTTT,CASSWERNTEAFF
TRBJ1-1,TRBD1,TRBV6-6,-,TGTGCCAGCAGACAGGGGCAGAACACTGAAGCTTTCTTT,CASRQGQNTEAFF